This TCR beta chain was recovered during a study of human T cells and chemical hapten exposure listed by TCRdb under 2021. For the wider study: For sensitization, 2% DPC in acetone was applied to a roughly 2 cm by roughly 2 cm area of upper inner arm skin. This study followed changes in the peripheral blood TCR repertoire in vivo during primary and secondary sensitization of alopecia patients to the hapten diphenylcyclopropenone (DPC). The libraries were sequenced as a pool, and the TCR yield per sample differed mostly because of small variations in library volumes within the pool. Patch testing was performed on the upper back with Finn chambers containing 0.01% DPC, and the patch tests were scored after 6 days according to International Contact Dermatitis Research Group standards. Some 29 alopecia patients gave blood for TCR sequencing at one to four time points (pre-sensitization, 2, 6 and 24 weeks). Throughout the study period of 20 to 30 weeks, patients also received therapeutic DPC doses to the scalp every week. Most of the patients in the cohort were female, and the cohort covered alopecia areata with under or over 50% scalp involvement, alopecia totalis and alopecia universalis. Blood samples were taken from patients before sensitization (week 0) and then at 2, 6 and about 24 weeks after DPC sensitization. Study-level results and caveats: Alopecia, a presumed autoimmune disease, was present in all patients, so the immune response of the patients might differ from that of healthy individuals. Repeated subsampling changed both the strength of the expansion versus patch-test correlation and the threshold at which that correlation became significant. A positive correlation was found between the number of PT1 expanded TCRs and patch test score, with significance reached at thresholds 8, 16 and 32 but not 4. Significantly more large CDR3 similarity clusters were formed by expanded TCRs than by pre-sensitization or healthy control sets, consistent with antigen-driven responses. The number of TCRs above 1 in 1000 frequency did not change with DPC sensitization; there was no evidence of global repertoire structure alterations.

The library was obtained by RACE. Sequencing was performed on a NextSeq 500. Library preparation attached unique molecular identifiers to individual cDNA molecules for quantitative, reproducible TCR counting. Both TCR alpha and TCR beta chains were sequenced from each blood RNA sample. The original pipeline was this. A median of roughly 98,000 TCRs per sample was observed, with a range of about 20,000 to 750,000. The Decombinator software suite was used to annotate the V, J and CDR3 of the TCR reads. For PS versus PT1 abundance plots, all samples were subsampled to the same number of TCRs (28,000). Expanded TCRs were defined as absent before sensitization and observed at least eight times at the 2-week time point. TCRdb cleaned the public reads at Q25 with fastp, built clones with MiXCR and kept in-frame beta chains. Each CDR3 protein appears once, grouped with its most common genes and DNA. TCRdb, rather than the study authors, made the V and J calls. This sample has a few hundred thousand distinct CDR3 sequences in its table, and approximately 5% of those were observed once. The top ten clones comprise 7% to 10% of the sample.

In its sample, this clonotype was seen a few times. Its antigen is still unknown. Base-call qualities are not available, and no considerably larger clone is one nucleotide away. The time point tag for this specimen amounts to: pre-sensitization, week 0. The treatment or condition tag for this specimen amounts to: therapeutic diphenylcyclopropenone sensitization with weekly scalp DPC. At every patch-test visit, the blood draw took place before the patch test was put on. To be eligible, patients had to be aged 18 to 70, diagnosed with alopecia and judged suitable for DPC therapy, while pregnant patients were excluded. Total RNA was isolated from unfractionated whole blood collected in Tempus Blood RNA tubes. The junction carries 10 bases between V and J, which are trimmed by 4 bases and 2 bases respectively. From the cysteine through the phenylalanine, the CDR3 covers 14 amino acids. Only CDR3 DNA remains: 42 bases, in frame from the first base. From a lookup of the germline V gene (reference sequence), CDR1 and CDR2 are MNHEY and SMNVEV.

The TCR originated in a woman under 30 with alopecia areata. Some clones in this sample may be carry-over from other donors' samples. The V and J genes are TRBV27 and TRBJ2-3; confidence is insufficient to name the D gene. Sample: whole blood, taken in connection with sensitization to the hapten diphenylcyclopropenone (DPC). The DNA is TGTGCCAGCAGTTCAATCCTCCACACAGATACGCAGTATTTT. This yields the protein CASSSILHTDTQYF.